The subject of this entry is one T cell receptor beta chain. Its specificity is unknown. The sample originates from a study of T cells expressing NK-cell markers. Turning to the study itself: Among the eight sequenced donors, seven tested HCMV-seropositive and one tested seronegative.

Germline lookup yields CDR1 DFQATT and CDR2 SNEGSKA (reference sequence). This CDR3 spans 13 amino acids. Researchers built TCR beta cDNA using 5'RACE template switching with UMIs. TCRdb reprocessed the 5' RACE reads and reports one entry per CDR3 protein, with no DNA. The sample includes roughly 300,000 distinct CDR3 sequences. Whole-study results and caveats: Dominant NKG2C+ clonotypes made up roughly 1.0-7.0% of CD8+ T cells in roughly six donors. Whether expanded NKG2C+ T cell clones recognized HCMV stayed uncertain.

The clonotype originates from a woman aged 18 to 75 in good health. The sample consisted of blood T cells: a sorted CD56 or NKG2C T cell subset, CD4+ or CD8+ T cells, or bulk PBMC T cells (not recorded which). The chain employs TRBV20-1 and TRBJ1-6. The CDR3 sequence: CSARDRHRESLHF.